This T cell receptor (beta chain) was sequenced in a study of T cell responses to AZD1222 COVID-19 vaccine. Some clones are missing from TCRdb's copy, which holds only in-frame ones; the method was immunoSEQ multiplex PCR. The table includes roughly 100,000 clones, around 94% detected once. The clonotype originates from an adult in good health. The material was peripheral blood, obtained on day 0 of AZD1222 vaccination.

CDR3 coding DNA: TGCGCCAGCAGCCAGCTCAACCACCGGGACAGAACTAACTATGGCTACACCTTC. It translates to CASSQLNHRDRTNYGYTF. The chain links TRBV4-1 to TRBJ1-2, with TRBD1 identical over 7 bases. The V gene's germline CDR1 is MGHRA and CDR2 YSYEKL. V shed 3 bases, J shed 0 bases, and the junction held 13 bases outside the gene matches. This CDR3 has 18 amino acids.